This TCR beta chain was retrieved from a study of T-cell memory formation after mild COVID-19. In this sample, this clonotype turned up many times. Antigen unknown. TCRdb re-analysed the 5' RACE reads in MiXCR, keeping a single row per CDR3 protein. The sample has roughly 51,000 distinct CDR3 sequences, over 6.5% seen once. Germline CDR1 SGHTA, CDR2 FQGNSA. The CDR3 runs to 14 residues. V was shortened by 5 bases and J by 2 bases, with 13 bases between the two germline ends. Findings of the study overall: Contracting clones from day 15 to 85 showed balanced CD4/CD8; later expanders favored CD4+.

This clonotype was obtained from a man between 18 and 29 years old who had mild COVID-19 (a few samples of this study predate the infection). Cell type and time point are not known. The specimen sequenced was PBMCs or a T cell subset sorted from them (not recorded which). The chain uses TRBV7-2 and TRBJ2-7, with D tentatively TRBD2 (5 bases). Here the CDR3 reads CASSTYRGPYEQYF. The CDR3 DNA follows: TGTGCCAGCAGCACATATAGAGGGCCCTACGAGCAGTACTTC.